The entry below describes one T cell receptor beta chain. At one boundary the junction diverges from the germline segment, which might be a read error. This CDR3 is built from 14 residues. CDR1 is LGHDT, CDR2 YNNKEL, per germline (reference sequence). This sample was included in a study of control samples from healthy donors and cancer patients. Generated by immunoSEQ multiplex PCR, the TCRdb table keeps only in-frame clones and is missing some. Of about 60,000 clones detected, about 96% appear once; the ten largest clones hold 1.1%. This TCR was sampled from a woman younger than 30 in good health. The sequenced sample was blood. This sequence joins TRBV3-1 (or the pseudogene TRBV3-2) and TRBJ2-7, with 14 nucleotides matching TRBD2. CDR3 in amino acids: CASSPGTSGGELHF. The CDR3, as DNA: TGTGCCAGCAGCCCCGGGACTAGCGGGGGAGAACTTCACTTC.